This T cell receptor beta chain was identified in a study of cytomegalovirus exposure and HLA in healthy donors (dated by TCRdb to the late 2010s). For the study in its entirety: In an earlier analysis of 587 of the donors, 250 to 300 Gb of sequence data and 90 million to 120 million unique TCR beta sequences from 150 million to 200 million T cells were reported. About 300 gigabases of sequencing data and around 88 million unique TCR sequences made up an early release that covered under 750 HLA-typed donors. A few DR-DQ haplotypes were treated as single units for association and clustering because of strong linkage in the cohort. A later genetic analysis took genome-wide SNP genotypes for about 55% of the roughly 670 donors and used that subset as a discovery cohort. Donor age, sex, ethnicity and CMV serostatus were compiled alongside the repertoire data. All discovery cohort repertoires had been generated using a single sequencing platform. Both class I and class II loci were covered by HLA typing, at four-digit resolution. The study aimed to test whether signatures of past pathogen exposure could be identified by cataloging public T cell receptors. Among the approximately 420 genotyped donors, under 90% belonged to the genetic ancestry cluster associated with self-reported Caucasian donors. The study used immunosequencing to profile the T cell repertoires of several hundred subjects and linked those repertoires to cytomegalovirus serostatus. The number of typed donors differed by locus: about 620-630 for A, B, C, DRB1 and DQB1; 522 for DQA1; roughly 600 for DPA1; and about 470 for DPB1. To study patterns of TCR occurrence, a later analysis re-analyzed previously published TCR beta repertoires from around 700 donors and added high-resolution HLA genotyping. Among 398 genotyped donors of the cohort, an average of roughly 230,000 unique TCR beta nucleotide sequences was sequenced per donor, of which about 19% were non-productive. The later analysis used no new phenotypic data to find candidate immune exposures, relying instead on TCR beta sequences and their occurrence across donors. In an earlier analysis of a few hundred of the donors, high-throughput TCR beta sequencing was used to judge whether each TCR beta V gene segment behaved as functional or pseudogenic. Besides the first cohort of 666 subjects, a separate validation cohort made up of roughly 120 different subjects was used. The study combined high-throughput TCR immunosequencing, statistical association of individual TCRs with disease status, and machine learning to predict cytomegalovirus infection status. Study-level results and caveats: In an earlier analysis of 500 to 650 of the donors, most TCR beta V segments appeared in productive rearrangements about 87% or about 30% of the time, broadly matching IMGT annotations. A later genetic analysis reported fewer N-insertions in productive TCRs among donors in an Asian-associated ancestry cluster than the roughly 700-donor mean. Because some donors lacked HLA typing at each locus, the association tests relied only on the typed subset. The authors suggested that the approach could potentially be generalized to other disease states and immunological phenotypes. According to a later analysis, parvovirus B19, influenza, CMV and Epstein-Barr virus appeared linked to several top co-occurrence clusters. Presence/absence analyses assumed roughly uniform sequencing depth across donors, an assumption that may not hold. A total of 150 to 200 TCR beta chains were listed by the study as associated with cytomegalovirus. At a false discovery rate of 0.05, a later analysis linked around 15,000 TCR beta sequences to specific HLA alleles. While some public TCRs were present in many individuals, most TCR sequences turned up only very rarely across donors. In a later analysis, most CMV-associated TCR beta chains were found to appear HLA-restricted, with HLA associations seemingly driven largely by CMV exposure. Only TCR beta chains were sequenced in this cohort, and the absence of alpha or paired-chain data limited detectable features. The 87-base-pair reads could not distinguish some IMGT-functional V segments, including TRBV6-2 and TRBV6-3, so those segments were excluded. Correlated functional status among segregating V segments might reflect linkage disequilibrium, but an unknown experimental factor could not be ruled out. A later analysis found that HLA-associated TCR beta chains were more clonally expanded and had lower generation probabilities than equally common non-associated chains. The sequencing pipeline was judged likely to have produced a cluster of highly shared sequence variants as a technical artifact. A further reported finding was that TCR beta sequences accurately predicted the HLA-A and HLA-B alleles for most subjects in the first cohort. In a later genetic analysis, a missense DCLRE1C variant was associated with V-gene and J-gene trimming of TCR beta chains, and the association was replicated in an independent cohort. The classifier was reported to diagnose cytomegalovirus status with high specificity and sensitivity in both the original and validation cohorts. In a later analysis, TCR association rates were found to vary across HLA loci, with the most associated TCRs seen for DRB1 alleles and the fewest for HLA-C alleles. CMV serostatus was the only immune exposure information available for the cohort. When HLA alleles, especially DR and DQ, strongly co-occurred, TCR associations were difficult to assign to individual alleles. Three of the identified cytomegalovirus-associated TCR beta chains were confirmed in vitro to be specific for cytomegalovirus antigens. The earlier analysis of around 600 of the donors excluded roughly 17 rarely observed V segments, including chromosome 9 orphons, because counts were too low.

The CDR3 holds 15 amino acids from the cysteine to the phenylalanine. The only DNA kept is the CDR3, 45 bases in frame from the first base. V is clipped by 1 base and J by 0 bases, and the sequence between their germline boundaries is 9 bases long. CDR1 is given as SGHTA and CDR2 as FQGNSA, both from the germline V gene. Notes on this clone: Its binding antigen is unknown. The record has no base qualities; no much larger clone is one base away.

Library preparation used the immunoSEQ multiplex PCR assay. A mixture of 60 forward primers for TCR Vbeta segments and 13 reverse primers for TCR Jbeta segments was used in the multiplex PCR. Amplification of the CDR3 region of rearranged TCR beta genes was performed with a multiplex PCR assay on genomic DNA. The amplified TCR beta libraries were sequenced on the Illumina HiSeq System as 87-base-pair reads. The paper's data handling went like this. A later analysis tallied about 77 million unique TCR beta chains across the 666 repertoires, and roughly 11 million of those chains were shared by two or more donors. Raw reads were error-corrected and collapsed into unique sequences by a nearest-neighbor algorithm in which closely related sequences were merged to remove PCR and sequencing errors. To assign V, D and J gene segments, CDR3 sequences were aligned to IMGT reference sequences. For a sequence to be retained, at least a six-nucleotide match to both a V gene segment and a J gene segment was required. A rearrangement counted as productive if the CDR3 had no stop codons and remained in frame with V and J, and every other rearrangement counted as non-productive. CDR3 was defined by IMGT convention, running from the second conserved V-encoded cysteine to the conserved J-encoded phenylalanine. In an earlier analysis of approximately 500 of the donors, sequences lacking an unambiguous match to a single V gene segment were excluded. In an earlier analysis of some 590 of the donors, V segments were called functional above 56.7% productive rearrangements and were called segregating when the between-donor standard deviation exceeded 5%. A statistical classification framework was built for diagnosing cytomegalovirus status from the catalog of TCR beta chain sequences. A later analysis assigned V and J genes by comparing TCR nucleotide sequences with IMGT/GENE-DB human TR gene sequences. In a later analysis, CDR3 sequences and most-parsimonious VDJ recombination scenarios were assigned using the TCRdist pipeline. A later analysis defined each TCR beta chain by its CDR3 amino acid sequence plus V-gene family, and excluded reads lacking a unique V-gene family. In a later analysis, fewer than 600 highly shared, low-generation-probability nucleotide sequences were removed to address suspected cross-contamination and a sequencing artifact. In a later analysis, a clonal expansion index for each public chain was calculated from normalized within-repertoire ranks of inferred template counts. Generation probabilities in a later analysis came from a VDJ recombination model fitted to out-of-frame rearrangements, and those results were checked against IGoR. In a later analysis, hypergeometric tests were used to score TCR-TCR, TCR-HLA and TCR-CMV co-occurrence, with a repertoire-size bias correction applied to TCR pairs. In a later analysis, false discovery rates were estimated by permuting HLA or CMV assignments 20 times. A later analysis grouped co-occurring TCRs with DBSCAN, adding TCRdist sequence similarity when clustering within HLA-allele-positive subsets. For co-occurrence clustering, repertoires with fewer than 30,000 or more than 120,000 public chains were excluded, along with roughly five repertoires with anomalous nucleotide sharing. TCRdb retrieved this table from immuneACCESS and kept in-frame rearrangements only. Not all clones are present; in checked studies, unresolved V genes account for under half, and no reason is known for the remainder. The V and J calls and clone size were taken over from that table, and D and trimming were inferred from the DNA. The sample profile shows approximately 140,000 clones; 60% to 80% of them were found once. About 4.7% of the sample rests with the top ten.

The cohort was made up of approximately 670 healthy bone marrow donors. All cohort members were sampled while nominally healthy, although unrecorded immune exposures were likely present. The donor was CMV seronegative and belonged to the group of 352 seronegative cohort members. A peripheral blood sample was collected from each donor, and TCR beta sequencing was performed on peripheral blood mononuclear cells. The Qiagen DNeasy Blood Extraction Kit was used to extract genomic DNA from the blood cell samples. The clonotype was recovered from a male donor in good health and CMV-seronegative. The rearrangement joined TRBV7-2 to TRBJ1-1; the D segment could be TRBD1, given 5 matching bases. The sequenced sample was PBMCs. The DNA sequence is given as TGTGCCAGCAGCTTAGTCCGGGGGGTGAACACTGAAGCTTTCTTT. This yields the protein CASSLVRGVNTEAFF.